Below, 27 T cell receptor beta chains from the same sample are listed, as sequenced in a study of cytomegalovirus exposure and HLA in healthy donors (dated by TCRdb to 2016 to 2017). Library preparation was by the immunoSEQ multiplex PCR assay. For the multiplex PCR, a mixture combining 60 forward primers for TCR Vbeta segments and 13 reverse primers for TCR Jbeta segments was used. TCRdb retrieved this table from immuneACCESS and kept in-frame rearrangements only. Not all clones are present; in checked studies, unresolved V genes account for under half, and no reason is known for the remainder. The sample table holds roughly 200,000 clones, of which 81% were seen once. The top ten clonotypes cover around 3.5% of the sample. Sequenced input: PBMCs. These receptors all stem from a man in his forties in good health and CMV-seropositive.

This clone was counted between two and nine times. This rearrangement joins TRBV13 to TRBJ2-1, with 7 bases fitting TRBD2. V lost 5 bases to trimming and J lost 8 bases; unmatched junction nucleotides: 6. The germline V gene has CDR1 PRHDT and CDR2 FYEKMQ (reference sequence). This CDR3 comprises 13 residues. The CDR3 spells CASSRKRDDEQFF. CDR3 in DNA: TGTGCCAGCAGCCGAAAGCGGGATGATGAGCAGTTCTTC. Filled out from reference TRBV13 and TRBJ2-1, the complete variable domain reads AAGVIQSPRHLIKEKRETATLKCYPIPRHDTVYWYQQGPGQDPQFLISFYEKMQSDKGSIPDRFSAQQFSDYHSELNMSSLELGDSALYFCASSRKRDDEQFFGPGTRLTVL.

V usage is TRBV10-3 and J usage is TRBJ2-1, with 10 bases fitting TRBD2. This CDR3 contains 17 residues. Trimming took 2 bases from V and 7 from J; bases not matched to a gene: 11. CDR1 ENHRY and CDR2 SYGVKD come from the germline V gene. Written as DNA, the CDR3 is TGTGCCATCAGTGAGCGACTTGGGCTAGCGGGAGTGAATGAGCAGTTCTTC. This translates into CAISERLGLAGVNEQFF.

This rearrangement joins TRBV10-3 to TRBJ2-3; TRBD1 might be the D (6 bases). CDR3 size: 12 residues. V shed 7 bases and J shed 7 bases, with 12 bases lying between them. Germline CDR1 ENHRY, CDR2 SYGVKD. CDR3 loop: CAIKDRSHTQYF. The CDR3, as DNA: TGTGCCATCAAAGACAGGTCCCATACGCAGTATTTT.

V is TRBV9 and J is TRBJ2-3, with D possibly TRBD2 on 5 matching bases. CDR3 length: 14 amino acids. Trimming shortened V by 0 bases and J by 8 bases, and 13 bases separated the two germline ends. Germline V CDR1 and CDR2: SGDLS, YYNGEE. CDR3 loop: CASSVASFEGTQYF. The CDR3 DNA is TGTGCCAGCAGCGTAGCGAGCTTTGAGGGTACGCAGTATTTT.

A word on this clone: The sample holds other DNA sequences that translate to the same CDR3. The chain links TRBV5-4 to TRBJ2-5; the match to TRBD2 covers 13 bases. V lost 4 bases to trimming and J lost 5 bases; unmatched junction nucleotides: 5. Germline V gene data show CDR1 as SGHNT and CDR2 as YYREEE (reference sequence). The CDR3 consists of 15 residues. As DNA, the CDR3 is TGTGCCAGCAGCAGGGGACTAGCGGGGCAGGAGACCCAGTACTTC. Translating it yields CASSRGLAGQETQYF. Looking up the rest from reference TRBV5-4 and TRBJ2-5 gives the full variable domain: ETGVTQSPTHLIKTRGQQVTLRCSSQSGHNTVSWYQQALGQGPQFIFQYYREEENGRGNFPPRFSGLQFPNYSSELNVNALELDDSALYLCASSRGLAGQETQYFGPGTRLLVL.

Only a few counts were recorded for this clone. This chain connects TRBV6-1 to TRBJ1-2; D gene uncertain. Trimming pared 1 base from V and 2 bases from J, leaving 17 bases between. This CDR3 has 17 amino acids. Germline V CDR1 and CDR2: MNHNS, SASEGT. The CDR3 nucleotides read TGTGCCAGCAGTGAAGGGGAGATGGGCAGTTTAAACTATGGCTACACCTTC. Translated: CASSEGEMGSLNYGYTF.

V is TRBV6-1 and J is TRBJ2-1, with D possibly matching TRBD2 (5 bases). The CDR3 is made up of 13 amino acids. With 0 bases removed from V and 12 bases from J, the gap between germline ends came to 12 bases. Per germline, CDR1 MNHNS and CDR2 SASEGT. The CDR3 here is CASSEAGRTAQFF. The CDR3 DNA reads TGTGCCAGCAGTGAAGCTGGACGGACTGCGCAGTTCTTC.

The gene calls are TRBV2 and TRBJ1-3; no clear D gene. The CDR3 is 14 amino acids. Looked up from germline, CDR1 is SNHLY and CDR2 is FYNNEI. Trimming took 4 bases from V and 0 from J, leaving 7 bases between them. The chain's CDR3 is CASSGGPSGNTIYF. CDR3 nucleotide sequence: TGTGCCAGCAGTGGTGGCCCCTCTGGAAACACCATATATTTT.

The rearrangement uses TRBV2 and TRBJ2-1; possible D gene TRBD2, 5 bases. Trimming stripped 7 bases from V and 4 bases from J, with 14 bases between. Germline CDR1 reads SNHLY; CDR2 reads FYNNEI. The CDR3 totals 14 residues. The chain's CDR3 is CASNLVASYNEQFF. The DNA for the CDR3 is TGTGCCAGCAATTTGGTAGCGAGTTACAATGAGCAGTTCTTC.

This chain joins TRBV15 and TRBJ2-2; D might be TRBD2 (5 bases). Germline V CDR1 and CDR2: LNHNV, YYDKDF (reference sequence). The V end was cut by 3 bases, the J end by 2 bases, with 10 bases between. The CDR3 extends over 15 amino acids. The CDR3 DNA sequence: TGTGCCACCAGCAGCCCCGGGGATAACACCGGGGAGCTGTTTTTT. This gives the protein CATSSPGDNTGELFF.

V usage is TRBV4-2 and J usage is TRBJ2-3; TRBD2 agrees at 8 bases. The junction had 13 bases not matched to a gene; V was cut back by 2 bases and J by 0 bases. The CDR3 contains 19 residues. In germline, CDR1 is LGHNA, CDR2 YNFKEQ. This CDR3 reads CASSQPLARGDPSTDTQYF. The CDR3 DNA reads TGTGCCAGCAGCCAACCCCTGGCGCGGGGGGATCCTAGCACAGATACGCAGTATTTT.

Regarding this clone: Other DNA sequences in the same sample also yield this CDR3. CDR3 DNA: TGTGCCATCAGTGAAAGGGGGGGGAGCACAGATACGCAGTATTTT. Encoded protein: CAISERGGSTDTQYF. This sequence joins TRBV10-3 and TRBJ2-3; D possibly corresponds to TRBD2 (7 bases). Trimming stripped 3 bases from V and 0 bases from J, with 10 bases between. The CDR3 contains 15 residues. In germline, CDR1 is ENHRY, CDR2 SYGVKD.

The genes are TRBV19 and TRBJ1-1, with TRBD1 matching over 10 bases. The CDR3 is made up of 13 amino acids. With V trimmed by 10 bases and J by 5 bases, 7 bases remained unmatched. CDR1 and CDR2 from the germline V gene are LNHDA and SQIVND (reference sequence). The CDR3 DNA follows: TGTGCCACCCGGGACAGGGGAGGAACTGAAGCTTTCTTT. This sequence encodes CATRDRGGTEAFF.

This CDR3 reads CASSYLTGGGGTEAFF. CDR3 nucleotides: TGTGCCAGCAGCTACTTAACAGGGGGCGGAGGAACTGAAGCTTTCTTT. The chain recombines TRBV5-5 with TRBJ1-1; 9 positions match TRBD1. Per the germline V gene, CDR1 is SGHKS and CDR2 is YYEKEE (reference sequence). The CDR3 contains 16 residues. The V and J ends lost 3 bases and 5 bases, in that order; junction bases with no gene match: 11.

This clone came up a few times. This chain links TRBV19 with TRBJ2-1; 8 bases fit TRBD2. V dropped 6 bases and J dropped 0; count of bases not matched to a gene: 4. The CDR3 totals 15 residues. CDR1 is LNHDA, CDR2 SQIVND, per germline (reference sequence). CDR3 DNA: TGTGCCAGTAGGTCTCGGGGGGGCTCCTACAATGAGCAGTTCTTC. This gives the protein CASRSRGGSYNEQFF.

To note about this clone: One junction end does not reproduce the germline sequence, and a read error may be involved. The V call is TRBV7-2, the J call TRBJ2-3; TRBD2 is a possible D gene (5 bases). The germline gives CDR1 SGHTA, CDR2 FQGNSA. The CDR3 length is 12 residues. This CDR3 is CASSPSRDTQYF. For the CDR3, the DNA is TGTGCCAGCAGCCCTAGCAGAGATACGCAGTATTTT.

This chain links TRBV4-2 with TRBJ2-3; the match to TRBD2 covers 8 bases. From germline, CDR1 is LGHNA and CDR2 YNFKEQ. The CDR3 covers 16 residues. After removal of 0 bases from V and 1 base from J, the junction contained 3 bases not matched to a gene. The CDR3 coding sequence is TGTGCCAGCAGCCAAGATAACGGGGGGGGCACAGATACGCAGTATTTT. It encodes CASSQDNGGGTDTQYF.

The chain recombines TRBV7-2 with TRBJ1-2; no reliable D call. Germline-derived CDR1 and CDR2 are SGHTA and FQGNSA. Trimming stripped 2 bases from V and 8 bases from J, with 9 bases between. This CDR3 region has 12 residues. CDR3 sequence (DNA): TGTGCCAGCAGCTTACCGCTGGCAGGCTACACCTTC. Its protein product is CASSLPLAGYTF.

Regarding this clone: Germline and junction disagree at one end, which may indicate a read error. The chain joins TRBV5-4 to TRBJ2-1; 8 positions match TRBD2. This CDR3 comprises 16 residues. Germline CDR1 reads SGHNT; CDR2 reads YYREEE (reference sequence). The CDR3 DNA reads TGCGCCAGCAGCCCAGGACTAGCAGGATCCTACAATGAGCAGTTCTTC. Amino acids: CASSPGLAGSYNEQFF.

The count of this clone is one. The gene calls are TRBV19 and TRBJ2-7; maybe TRBD1 (6 bases). Trimming cost V 4 bases and J 0 bases, with 13 bases left between them. The CDR3 has 15 amino acids. Germline V gene sequence: CDR1 LNHDA, CDR2 SQIVND (reference sequence). As DNA, the CDR3 is TGTGCCAGTAGTAGGGGGCCGTCAAGCTCCTACGAGCAGTACTTC. This translates into CASSRGPSSSYEQYF. Full variable domain (outside the CDR3, taken from reference TRBV19 and TRBJ2-7): DGGITQSPKYLFRKEGQNVTLSCEQNLNHDAMYWYRQDPGQGLRLIYYSQIVNDFQKGDIAEGYSVSREKKESFPLTVTSAQKNPTAFYLCASSRGPSSSYEQYFGPGTRLTVT.

The chain joins TRBV5-6 to TRBJ2-5; no clear D gene. The CDR3 spans 14 residues. Deletions cut 3 bases from V and 4 bases from J, with 13 bases between. Germline CDR1 reads SGHDT; CDR2 reads YYEEEE. As DNA, the CDR3 is TGTGCCAGCAGCTCTTCCCAGGAAGGAGAGACCCAGTACTTC. The encoded protein is CASSSSQEGETQYF.

The chain couples TRBV2 to TRBJ1-4, with 7 positions matching TRBD1. Germline values: CDR1 SNHLY, CDR2 FYNNEI. The CDR3 spans 14 residues. With V trimmed by 6 bases and J by 5 bases, 6 bases remained unmatched. This chain's CDR3 is CASSEVQGNEKLFF. Here the CDR3 DNA reads TGTGCCAGCAGCGAGGTACAGGGGAATGAAAAACTGTTTTTT.

The rearrangement joins TRBV4-1 to TRBJ2-1, with 11 bases that match TRBD2. Germline lookup yields CDR1 MGHRA and CDR2 YSYEKL. The CDR3 sequence is 17 residues long. The trim removed 4 bases at V and 9 bases at J, leaving 14 bases unmatched. The CDR3 nucleotides are TGCGCCAGCAGCCCTGCCTTAGCGGGGGGGCGGCTCCCTGAGCAGTTCTTC. Amino acid sequence: CASSPALAGGRLPEQFF.

There are a few counts of this clone. The V gene is TRBV28, the J gene TRBJ2-7; 9 bases are a match to TRBD1. After removal of 3 bases from V and 4 bases from J, the junction contained 4 bases not matched to a gene. Germline V gives CDR1 MDHEN, CDR2 SYDVKM. The CDR3 totals 14 residues. The CDR3: CASSFLGQGYEQYF. The CDR3 DNA reads as TGTGCCAGCAGTTTCCTCGGACAGGGGTACGAGCAGTACTTC.

About this clone: Compared with germline, one end of the junction differs, possibly owing to a read error. Distinct nucleotide sequences in the sample also encode this CDR3. This sequence joins TRBV2 and TRBJ2-7, with 7 bases aligning to TRBD1. This CDR3 spans 15 amino acids. Per germline, CDR1 SNHLY and CDR2 FYNNEI. The CDR3 loop is CAIRSPGQRAYEQYF. CDR3 DNA: TGTGCCATCAGAAGCCCGGGACAGAGAGCCTACGAGCAGTACTTT. Combining the CDR3 with reference TRBV2 and TRBJ2-7 gives the whole variable domain EPEVTQTPSHQVTQMGQEVILRCVPISNHLYFYWYRQILGQKVEFLVSFYNNEISEKSEIFDDQFSVERPDGSNFTLKIRSTKLEDSAMYFCAIRSPGQRAYEQYFGPGTRLTVT.

This chain joins TRBV7-2 and TRBJ2-7; D is uncertain. Trimming shortened V by 1 base and J by 3 bases, and 7 bases separated the two germline ends. Germline CDR1 and CDR2: SGHTA and FQGNSA. The CDR3 consists of 13 residues. In nucleotides, the CDR3 is TGTGCCAGCAGCTTAGAAACTCACTACGAGCAGTACTTC. Translating it yields CASSLETHYEQYF.

The chain carries TRBV5-6 and TRBJ2-2; a possible D gene is TRBD1 (5 bases). Germline V gene sequence: CDR1 SGHDT, CDR2 YYEEEE. CDR3 length: 16 residues. V was cut by 1 base and J by 2 bases, with 12 bases left in between. The DNA of the CDR3 is TGTGCCAGCAGCTTGTGGACGACAGTAAACACCGGGGAGCTGTTTTTT. Protein: CASSLWTTVNTGELFF.